This T cell receptor (beta chain) was identified during a study of blood T cell repertoires in COVID-19 (dated by TCRdb to the early 2020s). For context, the study as a whole: Collaborator samples came from the United States, Italy and Spain and covered acute and convalescent phases of COVID-19. A freely available public database, intended as a resource for researchers studying the immune response to SARS-CoV-2, is where the repertoires were released. Deeply sampled blood TCRbeta repertoires from subjects exposed to, actively infected with, or recovered from COVID-19 were included in the dataset. Sample metadata almost always included a de-identified subject ID, COVID-19 status, age in years and sex. Where available, HLA class I and class II types were obtained from metadata supplied by the sample provider rather than from assay-based typing. The samples were drawn from the first 160 participants of the ongoing ImmuneRACE study and from more than 1,000 subjects provided by 6 global collaborators. The prospective study material was composed of cDNA or gDNA derived from T cells, B-cell-depleted T cells, or PBMCs. What the authors observed across the whole study: The quantity of clinical and demographic metadata differed by source and by participant and was supplied without curation.

The collaborating institutions used their own protocols to collect whole blood in K2EDTA tubes. For TCRbeta analysis, collaborator samples were shipped as frozen whole blood, as isolated PBMCs, or as DNA extracted from either sample type. On this clone: This clone's antigen is unknown. No much larger clone exists at a distance of one base, and base qualities are not known.

The immunoSEQ Assay, a bias-controlled multiplex PCR, was used to amplify TCRbeta CDR3 regions from genomic DNA. The paper's processing steps were these. The number of nucleated cells in each sample was estimated from the amplification of reference gene primers within the assay. Sequence reads were collapsed and filtered to measure the absolute abundance of every unique TCRbeta CDR3 rearrangement. Productive Simpson clonality was computed per sample as the square root of Simpson's diversity index over productive rearrangements. The clones in this table, taken by TCRdb from immuneACCESS, are in-frame only. Not every clone is retained; where verified, under half of the shortfall comes from an unresolved V gene, and the cause of the rest is unknown. The V and J calls and the clone size are those of that table, but D and trimming were determined from the DNA. This sample is represented by some 330,000 clones; around 87% of them were singletons. The ten largest clones capture under 4.5% of the sample.

The CDR3 starts with the cysteine, ends with the phenylalanine, and has 12 residues. Just CDR3 DNA is preserved here, 36 bases in frame from base 1. V is shortened by 1 base, J by 8 bases, and the region joining them spans 6 bases. The sample was peripheral blood. The rearrangement joined TRBV12-3 or TRBV12-4 to TRBJ1-3; the D gene lacks a confident call. This sequence was found in a woman in her forties or fifties with active or convalescent COVID-19. The bases read TGTGCCAGCAGTTTAGGCGGAGACACCATATATTTT. Its protein is CASSLGGDTIYF.